This entry lists 24 T cell receptor beta chains sequenced from one sample in a study of healthy donors' naive CD4 and CD8 T cells. A linear amplification protocol produced the TCR libraries from about 450 ng of total RNA. TCRdb re-derived calls from the reads in MiXCR, one entry per CDR3 protein. The sample includes around 200,000 distinct CDR3 sequences, over 60% seen only once; the top ten take 2.3%. The sequencing sample was made of naive CD4+ and CD8+ T cells sorted from blood, pooled from several donors. The receptors come from a pool of human donors in good health; the sample pools cells from several healthy donors.

The chain recombines TRBV27 with TRBJ1-1; 7 positions agree with TRBD1. The V gene end was trimmed by 7 bases and the J gene end by 7 bases; junction bases not matched to a gene: 12. Germline CDR1 MNHEY, CDR2 SMNVEV (reference sequence). The length of the CDR3 is 14 residues. The CDR3 sequence: CASNQAGQTYEAFF. The CDR3 nucleotides are TGTGCCAGCAACCAGGCGGGACAGACCTATGAAGCTTTCTTT.

V is TRBV5-4 and J is TRBJ2-3; unclear D gene. V was shortened by 4 bases and J by 6 bases, with 18 bases between the two germline ends. CDR1 is SGHNT, CDR2 YYREEE, per germline (reference sequence). The CDR3 is made up of 15 amino acids. CDR3 in DNA: TGTGCCAGCAGCCTCACTTCTCAGGTGGGGGATACGCAGTATTTT. Translation: CASSLTSQVGDTQYF.

The rearrangement joins TRBV6-5 to TRBJ2-3; 8 nucleotides line up with TRBD2. CDR3 size: 18 residues. From germline, CDR1 is MNHEY and CDR2 SVGAGI. The J segment lost 1 base and the V segment lost 1 base, leaving 10 bases of the junction unmatched. CDR3 loop: CASSYWASGFPGTDTQYF. CDR3 nucleotide sequence: TGTGCCAGCAGTTACTGGGCTAGCGGGTTCCCTGGCACAGATACGCAGTATTTT.

This chain joins TRBV20-1 and TRBJ2-1; D is unresolved. Germline V CDR1 and CDR2: DFQATT, SNEGSKA (reference sequence). V dropped 2 bases and J dropped 7 bases, with 18 bases sitting between them. This CDR3 is built from 15 residues. As DNA, the CDR3 is TGCAGTGCTAGACTATTGAAGCCCGATGTGAATGAGCAGTTCTTC. Its protein is CSARLLKPDVNEQFF.

This clonotype appeared once. V gene TRBV6-5 combines with J gene TRBJ2-1, with D perhaps matching TRBD1 (5 bases). Germline V CDR1 and CDR2: MNHEY, SVGAGI. V was shortened by 7 bases and J by 2 bases, with 12 bases between the two germline ends. This CDR3 comprises 14 residues. The CDR3 region is CASTILDTYNEQFF. The CDR3 nucleotides are TGTGCCAGCACTATCCTGGACACCTACAATGAGCAGTTCTTC.

V and J are TRBV6-2 or TRBV6-3 and TRBJ2-7; D remains unclear. Germline CDR1 is MNHEY and CDR2 is SVGEGT. V lost 6 bases to trimming and J lost 2 bases, with 20 bases between them. The CDR3 runs to 16 residues. CDR3 sequence reads: CASSYQDGTDPYEQYF. In nucleotides, the CDR3 is TGTGCCAGCAGCTACCAGGACGGAACAGATCCCTACGAGCAGTACTTC.

The sample holds a few counts of this clonotype. The genes are TRBV30 and TRBJ1-1; tentatively, D is TRBD1 (5 bases). Trimming stripped 1 base from V and 12 bases from J, with 15 bases between. The germline gives CDR1 GTSNPN, CDR2 SVGIG (reference sequence). The CDR3 runs to 12 residues. CDR3 sequence: CAWSDGRDGSFF. DNA of the CDR3: TGTGCCTGGAGTGACGGGAGGGACGGGTCTTTCTTT.

V usage is TRBV29-1 and J usage is TRBJ2-7; TRBD1 matches 11 bases. Germline loops: CDR1 SQVTM, CDR2 ANQGSEA. The CDR3 loop spans 14 amino acids. With V trimmed by 7 bases and J by 5 bases, 10 bases remained unmatched. CDR3 in amino acids: CSGAQGQGADEQYF. CDR3 DNA sequence: TGCAGCGGTGCCCAAGGACAGGGGGCCGACGAGCAGTACTTC.

The chain recombines TRBV12-3 or TRBV12-4 with TRBJ2-7, with D possibly being TRBD2 (5 bases). The CDR3 has 14 residues. The germline V and J ends were trimmed by 1 base and 3 bases, with 10 bases remaining between them. CDR3 protein: CASSLGVEGYEQYV. CDR3 DNA: TGTGCCAGCAGTTTAGGGGTCGAGGGCTACGAGCAGTACGTC.

The rearrangement links TRBV29-1 to TRBJ2-3, with D maybe TRBD1 (5 bases). The CDR3 sequence is 14 residues long. Germline CDR1 reads SQVTM; CDR2 reads ANQGSEA. Trimming stripped 4 bases from V and 3 bases from J, with 14 bases between. The CDR3 DNA follows: TGCAGCGTTGTAGTGGCAGGGCTAACAGATACGCAGTATTTT. Its protein product is CSVVVAGLTDTQYF.

The genes are TRBV12-3 or TRBV12-4 and TRBJ2-1; the D is unclear. V gave up 8 bases and J gave up 0 bases, with 17 bases separating them. The CDR3 sequence is 16 residues long. The CDR3 region has the DNA TGTGCCAGCTCTTATGAGGTCCGGAGCTCCTACAATGAGCAGTTCTTC. As protein: CASSYEVRSSYNEQFF.

The chain employs TRBV29-1 and TRBJ2-5; D unclear. This CDR3 is built from 12 residues. Germline V gene lookup returns CDR1 SQVTM and CDR2 ANQGSEA. The V gene lost 8 bases and the J gene lost 3 bases, with 13 bases spanning the gap. The CDR3 loop reads CSFSINKETQYF. The CDR3 DNA is TGCAGCTTTAGTATCAACAAAGAGACCCAGTACTTC.

This clonotype came up a few times. The CDR3 DNA follows: TGCAGCGTTGTGCAGAACACTGAAGCTTTCTTT. The encoded protein is CSVVQNTEAFF. The chain recombines TRBV29-1 with TRBJ1-1; no clear D. The CDR3 covers 11 residues. Germline V gene lookup returns CDR1 SQVTM and CDR2 ANQGSEA. Between the trimmed V and J ends, which lost 4 bases and 1 base, there was a span of 4 bases.

J is TRBJ2-5 and V is TRBV29-1; D might be TRBD1 or TRBD2, each matching 5 bases. Germline V gene lookup returns CDR1 SQVTM and CDR2 ANQGSEA. V lost 8 bases and J lost 0, with 19 bases in between. The CDR3 extends over 15 amino acids. The DNA of the CDR3 is TGCAGCTGCAATGCCGGGGCATCGTACCAAGAGACCCAGTACTTC. Translation gives CSCNAGASYQETQYF. Based on the CDR3 plus reference TRBV29-1 and TRBJ2-5, the full variable domain is SAVISQKPSRDICQRGTSLTIQCQVDSQVTMMFWYRQQPGQSLTLIATANQGSEATYESGFVIDKFPISRPNLTFSTLTVSNMSPEDSSIYLCSCNAGASYQETQYFGPGTRLLVL.

This chain connects TRBV20-1 to TRBJ2-7, with 10 bases fitting TRBD2. Trimming cost V 2 bases and J 3 bases; bases outside gene matches: 10. CDR3 length equals 16 residues. The germline V gene has CDR1 DFQATT and CDR2 SNEGSKA (reference sequence). The CDR3, as DNA: TGCAGTGCTAGAAGGCTAGCGGGAGCAGGGCACTACGAGCAGTACTTC. Translating gives CSARRLAGAGHYEQYF.

The chain has TRBV9 and TRBJ2-1; D call uncertain. The germline V gene has CDR1 SGDLS and CDR2 YYNGEE. CDR3 length equals 14 residues. Trimming took 0 bases from V and 5 from J, leaving 9 bases between them. The CDR3 here is CASSVAGDNNEQFF. The DNA for the CDR3 is TGTGCCAGCAGCGTAGCTGGCGACAACAATGAGCAGTTCTTC.

This clonotype was recorded a few times. The V call is TRBV29-1, the J call TRBJ2-5; D is perhaps TRBD1 (5 bases). CDR3 length: 13 residues. Germline V CDR1 and CDR2: SQVTM, ANQGSEA. V lost 0 bases to trimming and J lost 2 bases, with 7 bases between them. The CDR3 nucleotides read TGCAGCGTTGAAGAGGGGCTGCAAGAGACCCAGTACTTC. Residues: CSVEEGLQETQYF.

CDR3 DNA: TGCAGCGTTAGGACCGGGGGTGACGAGCAGTACTTC. This sequence encodes CSVRTGGDEQYF. The V gene is TRBV29-1, the J gene TRBJ2-7; possible D gene TRBD2, 6 bases. CDR1 SQVTM and CDR2 ANQGSEA come from the germline V gene. CDR3 length equals 12 residues. V lost 5 bases and J 5 bases, leaving 13 bases between the germline ends.

The chain recombines TRBV29-1 with TRBJ2-7; D might be TRBD1 (6 bases). The germline gives CDR1 SQVTM, CDR2 ANQGSEA. The CDR3 extends over 13 amino acids. V was clipped by 7 bases and J by 2 bases, with 15 bases between them. The CDR3 loop reads CSGGQGNAYEQYF. CDR3 coding DNA: TGCAGCGGAGGGCAGGGGAACGCCTACGAGCAGTACTTC.

The chain uses TRBV5-6 and TRBJ2-4; D uncertain. The CDR3 is 14 amino acids. CDR1 and CDR2 from the germline V gene are SGHDT and YYEEEE. Trimming stripped 2 bases from V and 0 bases from J, with 6 bases between. In DNA, the CDR3 is TGTGCCAGCAGCTTTACCCTAGCCAAAAACATTCAGTACTTC. It translates to CASSFTLAKNIQYF.

The V and J genes are TRBV12-5 and TRBJ1-5; 7 bases are shared with TRBD1. The germline V gene has CDR1 LGHNT and CDR2 FRNRAP. The CDR3 contains 14 residues. Trimming at V came to 2 bases and at J to 9 bases, leaving 7 bases not matched to a gene. The CDR3 loop reads CASGLSRTGSPQHF. CDR3 nucleotide sequence: TGTGCTAGTGGTTTGAGCCGGACAGGTTCGCCCCAGCATTTT.

This sequence joins TRBV29-1 and TRBJ2-5, with TRBD1 as a possible D gene (6 bases). The CDR3 covers 14 residues. V dropped 3 bases and J dropped 1 base, with 12 bases sitting between them. Germline V gives CDR1 SQVTM, CDR2 ANQGSEA. Written as DNA, the CDR3 is TGCAGCGTTGAGTGGGACACCGTCCAAGAGACCCAGTACTTC. Protein sequence: CSVEWDTVQETQYF.

The chain is built from TRBV6-5 and TRBJ1-5, with no clear D. Between the trimmed V and J ends, which lost 3 bases and 3 bases, there was a span of 6 bases. The CDR3 has 13 amino acids. Germline CDR1 and CDR2: MNHEY and SVGAGI. The CDR3 here is CASSYGPNQPQHF. CDR3 DNA sequence: TGTGCCAGCAGTTATGGACCCAATCAGCCCCAGCATTTT.

In DNA, the CDR3 is TGTGCCATCAGGCGGACAGGTAACTACGAGCAGTACTTC. Translating it yields CAIRRTGNYEQYF. The rearrangement uses TRBV10-3 and TRBJ2-7, with 7 bases matching TRBD1. J lost 3 bases, V lost 6 bases, and 5 bases had no gene match. In germline, CDR1 is ENHRY, CDR2 SYGVKD. The length of the CDR3 is 13 residues.